Shown below are 20 T cell receptor beta chains from a single sample sequenced in a study of shared clonotypes between healthy human individuals. The naive CD8 subset, CD45RO-negative cells positively selected for CCR7, excluded terminally differentiated effector memory CD45RA+ cells. Assay used: immunoSEQ multiplex PCR; TCRdb lists only in-frame clones, some missing. The table records around 2.1 million clones, about 93% of them present only once. The sequencing sample was made of naive CD8+ T cells from PBMCs. Receptors originate from a man aged 18 to 35 in good health. Some clones in this sample may be carry-over from other donors' samples.

The V gene is TRBV27, the J gene TRBJ1-2; 9 bases are shared with TRBD1. The CDR3 loop spans 15 amino acids. From germline, CDR1 is MNHEY and CDR2 SMNVEV (reference sequence). After removal of 2 bases from V and 5 bases from J, the junction contained 6 bases not matched to a gene. Written as DNA, the CDR3 is TGTGCCAGCAGTTTAATACAGGGGGCGCCGTATGGCTACACCTTC. Protein product: CASSLIQGAPYGYTF.

The chain links TRBV7-3 to TRBJ2-1; TRBD2 matches at 8 bases. This CDR3 spans 15 amino acids. The germline V gene has CDR1 SGHTA and CDR2 FQGTGA. Germline trimming cut 2 bases from V and 3 bases from J; bases unmatched to any gene: 3. The CDR3 is CASSLYLAGYNEQFF. CDR3 nucleotides: TGTGCCAGCAGCTTATATCTAGCGGGCTACAATGAGCAGTTCTTC.

The chain carries TRBV7-2 and TRBJ2-2; D unclear. The germline V gene has CDR1 SGHTA and CDR2 FQGNSA. The CDR3 spans 14 residues. V dropped 3 bases and J dropped 2 bases, with 7 bases sitting between them. CDR3 bases: TGTGCCAGCAGCTTTGGCAGTAACACCGGGGAGCTGTTTTTT. It yields the protein CASSFGSNTGELFF.

V gene TRBV19 combines with J gene TRBJ2-7, with 10 bases identical to TRBD1. CDR1 and CDR2 from the germline V gene are LNHDA and SQIVND (reference sequence). The junction had 10 bases not matched to a gene; V was cut back by 6 bases and J by 5 bases. There are 15 residues in the CDR3. This CDR3 reads CASSHAGQGIHEQYF. In DNA, the CDR3 is TGTGCCAGTAGCCACGCGGGACAGGGGATCCACGAGCAGTACTTC.

Points on this clone: Within the sample, other DNA sequences also encode this same CDR3. The gene calls are TRBV10-1 and TRBJ2-7; 7 bases agree with TRBD2. V dropped 2 bases and J dropped 2; count of bases not matched to a gene: 3. In germline, CDR1 is WNHNN, CDR2 SYGVQD (reference sequence). This CDR3 is built from 14 residues. The CDR3 DNA reads as TGCGCCAGCAGTGAGACGGGAGGCCCCTACGAGCAGTACTTC. Translated, it gives CASSETGGPYEQYF.

This chain joins TRBV29-1 and TRBJ2-7; tentatively, D is TRBD1 (6 bases). Germline V gives CDR1 SQVTM, CDR2 ANQGSEA. Trimming left V 7 bases short and J 6 bases short, with 16 bases between. The CDR3 runs to 12 residues. CDR3 residues: CSGTGSLGEQYF. In DNA, the CDR3 is TGCAGCGGAACAGGGTCTCTAGGCGAGCAGTACTTC.

The chain recombines TRBV30 with TRBJ2-7; TRBD1 is a possible D gene (5 bases). This CDR3 comprises 13 residues. Germline V gives CDR1 GTSNPN, CDR2 SVGIG (reference sequence). With 4 bases removed from V and 3 bases from J, the gap between germline ends came to 13 bases. The CDR3 coding sequence is TGTGCCTGGAAACCGGACATCCTCTACGAGCAGTACTTC. Protein product: CAWKPDILYEQYF.

The rearrangement links TRBV4-1 to TRBJ1-4; 11 positions match TRBD1. Per germline, CDR1 MGHRA and CDR2 YSYEKL. The ends lost 1 base at V and 11 bases at J; junction bases unmatched: 6. The CDR3 totals 15 residues. The CDR3 DNA follows: TGCGCCAGCAGCCAAGGGGACAGGGGGATAGAGAAACTGTTTTTT. Its protein is CASSQGDRGIEKLFF.

This chain connects TRBV27 to TRBJ1-1; D unresolved. Germline-derived CDR1 and CDR2 are MNHEY and SMNVEV (reference sequence). Trimming took off 3 bases at V and 4 bases at J, with 12 bases between the two ends. There are 14 residues in the CDR3. CDR3 protein: CASSFARQGTEAFF. The CDR3 DNA sequence: TGTGCCAGCAGTTTTGCCCGACAAGGCACTGAAGCTTTCTTT.

In this sample, this clone turned up a few times. This rearrangement joins TRBV4-3 to TRBJ1-1; the D is unclear. This CDR3 comprises 15 residues. Trimming stripped 0 bases from V and 1 base from J, with 9 bases between. Germline CDR1 reads LGHNA; CDR2 reads YSLEER. The CDR3 region has the DNA TGCGCCAGCAGCCAAGATCAACGCCCGAACACTGAAGCTTTCTTT. Translated, it gives CASSQDQRPNTEAFF.

V usage is TRBV4-3 and J usage is TRBJ1-4; D is ambiguous. This CDR3 is 15 amino acids long. Trimming removed 1 base at V and 3 bases at J, with 9 bases between. CDR1 is LGHNA, CDR2 YSLEER, per germline. The CDR3 loop is CASSQVKAANEKLFF. CDR3 coding DNA: TGCGCCAGCAGCCAAGTGAAAGCGGCTAATGAAAAACTGTTTTTT.

The CDR3 here is CASSFLDRENTEAFF. CDR3 coding DNA: TGCGCCAGCAGCTTTTTGGACAGGGAGAACACTGAAGCTTTCTTT. The V and J genes are TRBV5-1 and TRBJ1-1, with TRBD1 matching 8 bases. V was clipped by 2 bases and J by 1 base; unmatched bases: 4. This CDR3 region has 15 residues. The germline CDR1 and CDR2 sequences are SGHRS and YFSETQ.

Here the CDR3 DNA reads TGTGCCAGCAAAACACGGGGGAACACTGAAGCTTTCTTT. Its protein is CASKTRGNTEAFF. V gene TRBV6-6 combines with J gene TRBJ1-1; D is ambiguous. Between the trimmed V and J ends, which lost 7 bases and 1 base, there was a span of 10 bases. The CDR3 is made up of 13 amino acids. Germline CDR1 is MNHNY and CDR2 is SVGAGI (reference sequence).

About this clone: The conserved final phenylalanine or tryptophan is absent from the CDR3, which likely points to a read error. The limits of the CDR3 on the DNA are not certain, so only TCRdb's listed CDR3 is given. The chain employs TRBV6-5 and TRBJ1-2. The CDR3 length is 8 residues, termini included. CDR1 is MNHEY and CDR2 is SVGAGI in the germline V gene. The CDR3 protein is CASSHPCI.

The chain joins TRBV14 to TRBJ2-7; D possibly corresponds to TRBD1 (8 bases). Deletions cut 1 base from V and 6 bases from J, with 16 bases between. CDR1 and CDR2 (germline): SGHDN, FVKESK. The CDR3 length is 15 residues. CDR3 loop: CASSQVWTGRGEQYF. The CDR3 DNA is TGTGCCAGCAGCCAAGTTTGGACAGGGAGGGGCGAGCAGTACTTC.

The chain combines TRBV18 with TRBJ2-5; TRBD2 agrees at 10 bases. Germline lookup yields CDR1 KGHSH and CDR2 LQKENI. The CDR3 sequence is 17 residues long. V shed 1 base, J shed 4 bases, and the junction held 9 bases outside the gene matches. This CDR3 reads CASSPRELAGVGETQYF. CDR3 bases: TGTGCCAGCTCACCACGGGAGCTAGCGGGAGTGGGAGAGACCCAGTACTTC.

The chain uses TRBV15 and TRBJ2-1; 7 bases align to TRBD1. Germline CDR1 LNHNV, CDR2 YYDKDF (reference sequence). V lost 1 base to trimming and J lost 0 bases; unmatched junction nucleotides: 3. This CDR3 comprises 16 residues. CDR3 region: CATSRGDSRSYNEQFF. In nucleotides, the CDR3 is TGTGCCACCAGCAGAGGGGACAGTCGCTCCTACAATGAGCAGTTCTTC. Using reference TRBV15 and TRBJ2-1 for the parts outside the CDR3, the full variable domain is DAMVIQNPRYQVTQFGKPVTLSCSQTLNHNVMYWYQQKSSQAPKLLFHYYDKDFNNEADTPDNFQSRRPNTSFCFLDIRSPGLGDTAMYLCATSRGDSRSYNEQFFGPGTRLTVL.

The gene calls are TRBV2 and TRBJ2-1, with unresolved D. V was trimmed by 1 base and J by 8 bases, leaving 12 bases between them. CDR3 length: 14 residues. Germline loops: CDR1 SNHLY, CDR2 FYNNEI. This CDR3 is CASSEGLGIDEQFF. The CDR3 nucleotides are TGTGCCAGCAGTGAAGGGCTAGGGATCGATGAGCAGTTCTTC.

The rearrangement links TRBV10-3 to TRBJ2-3, with D hard to call. This CDR3 is built from 15 residues. The V gene's germline CDR1 is ENHRY and CDR2 SYGVKD. V lost 7 bases and J lost 5, with 19 bases in between. The CDR3 DNA is TGTGCCATCAAGCCAGAAACAGAGTTTGGAGATACGCAGTATTTT. Protein product: CAIKPETEFGDTQYF.

The rearrangement links TRBV6-5 to TRBJ2-2; D is unclear. The length of the CDR3 is 15 residues. V lost 6 bases, J lost 5 bases, and 16 bases lay in between. The V gene's germline CDR1 is MNHEY and CDR2 SVGAGI. The CDR3 DNA is TGTGCCAGCAGCACGAGCCTGTCCCGGACCGGGGAGCTGTTTTTT. This translates into CASSTSLSRTGELFF.